Listed below are T cell receptor beta chains from one sample, sequenced in a study of T cell responses to AZD1222 COVID-19 vaccine. Some clones are missing from TCRdb's copy, which holds only in-frame ones; the method was immunoSEQ multiplex PCR. The sample lists approximately 190,000 clones, approximately 94% occurring once. The sequences come from peripheral blood, collected on day 0 of AZD1222 vaccination. The receptor source for this set is an adult in good health. Both conserved end residues are part of each CDR3. Fields, in order: V gene, J gene, D gene, clone size, CDR3 protein, CDR3 DNA. D genes are given only for firm matches. Clone size appears in some rows only: once, few, many, or a class for an expanded clone.

v_call: TRBV7-3; j_call: TRBJ2-7; d_call: TRBD2; clone_size: once; cdr3_aa: CASSVTAGAYEQYF; cdr3_nt: TGTGCCAGCAGCGTGACAGCGGGGGCCTACGAGCAGTACTTC
v_call: TRBV11-1; j_call: TRBJ1-5; d_call: .; clone_size: .; cdr3_aa: CASSARGGQPQHF; cdr3_nt: TGTGCCAGCAGCGCCCGCGGCGGGCAGCCCCAGCATTTT
v_call: TRBV14; j_call: TRBJ1-5; d_call: .; clone_size: .; cdr3_aa: CASSQVGDNQPQHF; cdr3_nt: TGTGCCAGCAGCCAAGTGGGAGACAATCAGCCCCAGCATTTT
v_call: TRBV19; j_call: TRBJ2-3; d_call: .; clone_size: .; cdr3_aa: CASSITVPPDTQYF; cdr3_nt: TGTGCCAGTAGTATTACGGTTCCCCCAGATACGCAGTATTTT
v_call: TRBV3-1/TRBV3-2; j_call: TRBJ1-5; d_call: .; clone_size: .; cdr3_aa: CASSQGGMSNQPQHF; cdr3_nt: TGTGCCAGCAGCCAAGGGGGGATGAGCAATCAGCCCCAGCATTTT
v_call: TRBV24-1; j_call: TRBJ2-6; d_call: .; clone_size: .; cdr3_aa: CATSSGGLTGTGANVLTF; cdr3_nt: TGTGCCACCAGTTCAGGAGGCCTGACAGGAACTGGGGCCAACGTCCTGACTTTC
v_call: TRBV6-1; j_call: TRBJ1-1; d_call: TRBD1; clone_size: .; cdr3_aa: CASSDRTGPGRTEAFF; cdr3_nt: TGTGCCAGCAGTGACAGGACAGGACCTGGGAGGACTGAAGCTTTCTTT
v_call: TRBV19; j_call: TRBJ2-1; d_call: TRBD2; clone_size: .; cdr3_aa: CASRYPGLAGGYEQFF; cdr3_nt: TGTGCCAGTAGATACCCGGGACTAGCGGGAGGGTATGAGCAGTTCTTC
v_call: TRBV5-1; j_call: TRBJ1-6; d_call: TRBD1; clone_size: .; cdr3_aa: CASSLGTRTGGSPLHF; cdr3_nt: TGCGCCAGCAGCTTGGGGACTCGGACAGGTGGATCACCCCTCCACTTT
v_call: TRBV7-2; j_call: TRBJ1-1; d_call: .; clone_size: .; cdr3_aa: CASSLEGAQMAFF; cdr3_nt: TGTGCCAGCAGCTTAGAGGGAGCCCAAATGGCTTTCTTT
v_call: TRBV3-1/TRBV3-2; j_call: TRBJ2-3; d_call: .; clone_size: .; cdr3_aa: CASSQNTLNTQYF; cdr3_nt: TGTGCCAGCAGCCAAAACACCTTGAATACGCAGTATTTT
v_call: TRBV5-1; j_call: TRBJ2-1; d_call: TRBD2; clone_size: .; cdr3_aa: CASREGLAVYNEQFF; cdr3_nt: TGCGCCAGCAGAGAAGGACTAGCGGTTTACAATGAGCAGTTCTTC
v_call: TRBV5-5; j_call: TRBJ2-7; d_call: .; clone_size: .; cdr3_aa: CASSLLGVRYEQYF; cdr3_nt: TGTGCCAGCAGCTTACTCGGGGTGAGGTACGAGCAGTACTTC
v_call: TRBV9; j_call: TRBJ1-6; d_call: TRBD1; clone_size: .; cdr3_aa: CASSVGQGIDSPLHF; cdr3_nt: TGTGCCAGCAGCGTAGGACAGGGGATTGATTCACCCCTCCACTTT
v_call: TRBV6-2/TRBV6-3; j_call: TRBJ1-3; d_call: .; clone_size: .; cdr3_aa: CASSYGAANTIYF; cdr3_nt: TGTGCCAGCAGTTACGGAGCAGCAAACACCATATATTTT
v_call: TRBV5-1; j_call: TRBJ2-3; d_call: TRBD2; clone_size: .; cdr3_aa: CASSFAGTISTDTQYF; cdr3_nt: TGCGCCAGCAGCTTTGCCGGGACTATCAGTACAGATACGCAGTATTTT
v_call: TRBV7-6; j_call: TRBJ2-1; d_call: TRBD2; clone_size: .; cdr3_aa: CASSSAGRGPYNEQFF; cdr3_nt: TGTGCCAGCAGCTCAGCGGGGCGCGGGCCCTACAATGAGCAGTTCTTC
v_call: TRBV28; j_call: TRBJ2-2; d_call: .; clone_size: .; cdr3_aa: CASSSLSQSGTGELFF; cdr3_nt: TGTGCCAGCAGTTCCCTCTCACAATCCGGGACAGGGGAGCTGTTTTTT
v_call: TRBV28; j_call: TRBJ1-1; d_call: .; clone_size: .; cdr3_aa: CASRQGSEAFF; cdr3_nt: TGTGCCAGCCGGCAGGGCTCCGAAGCTTTCTTT
v_call: TRBV2; j_call: TRBJ2-1; d_call: .; clone_size: .; cdr3_aa: CASRGIAVRYEQFF; cdr3_nt: TGTGCCAGCAGAGGGATAGCGGTACGGTATGAGCAGTTCTTC
v_call: TRBV5-1; j_call: TRBJ2-7; d_call: .; clone_size: once; cdr3_aa: CASSSFPYEQYF; cdr3_nt: TGCGCCAGCAGCTCGTTTCCTTACGAGCAGTACTTC
v_call: TRBV27; j_call: TRBJ2-1; d_call: .; clone_size: .; cdr3_aa: CASSQGREQFF; cdr3_nt: TGTGCCAGCAGTCAAGGCCGTGAGCAGTTCTTC
v_call: TRBV10-2; j_call: TRBJ2-3; d_call: TRBD2; clone_size: few; cdr3_aa: CASTETSGRFDTQYF; cdr3_nt: TGCGCCAGCACCGAGACTAGCGGGAGGTTTGATACGCAGTATTTT